This TCR beta chain was captured by sequencing in a study of cytomegalovirus exposure and HLA in healthy donors. Study-wide results and limits: The authors later linked a missense DCLRE1C variant to TCR beta V- and J-gene trimming. A later analysis found common viral pathogens apparently linked to several of the most significant clusters. Many donors carried some public TCRs, although rarity characterized most TCR sequences.

As regards this clone: The antigen is unknown.

Healthy people donating bone marrow made up the donors. PCR involved 60 Vbeta and 13 Jbeta primers. Sequenced by immunoSEQ multiplex PCR; TCRdb stores in-frame clones only, minus some. Of about 40,000 clones listed, almost 70% are singletons. V was cut by 3 bases and J by 7 bases, with 19 bases left in between. The CDR3 consists of 15 residues. Germline CDR1 is SNHLY and CDR2 is FYNNEI. This sequence was found in a middle-aged man in good health and CMV-seronegative. The chain employs TRBV2 and TRBJ2-7; D is possibly TRBD1 (5 bases). The sequencing input was PBMCs. The DNA of the CDR3 is TGTGCCAGCAGTGAGAGCCCAGGGTGGTCTCGAGAGCAGTACTTC. This sequence encodes CASSESPGWSREQYF.